This is a list of T cell receptor beta chains from one sample in a study of T cells in Graves' hyperthyroidism and ophthalmopathy. TCRdb passed the multiplex PCR reads through MiXCR, listing each CDR3 protein once. There are about 500,000 distinct CDR3 sequences in the sample; roughly a sixth occur only once, and roughly 15% lies in the top ten. The sequenced material came from blood. These receptors all stem from a woman aged 18 to 35 with Graves' ophthalmopathy. Both conserved end residues are part of each CDR3. A D gene is named only where the DNA matches it firmly. Only part of the rows carry a size: once, few, many, or a class if the clone is expanded.

v_call: TRBV5-1; cdr3_length: 15; clone_size: many; d_call: .; j_call: TRBJ1-1; cdr3_aa: CASSSWRAGTDEAFF; cdr3_nt: TGCGCCAGCAGCTCCTGGAGAGCAGGGACGGATGAAGCTTTCTTT
v_call: TRBV30; cdr3_length: 15; clone_size: many; d_call: .; j_call: TRBJ2-1; cdr3_aa: CAWSVQAVPYNEQFF; cdr3_nt: TGTGCCTGGAGTGTACAAGCGGTCCCCTACAATGAGCAGTTCTTC
v_call: TRBV7-3; cdr3_length: 13; clone_size: many; d_call: .; j_call: TRBJ2-1; cdr3_aa: CASSPYRDHEQFF; cdr3_nt: TGTGCCAGCAGCCCTTACAGGGACCATGAGCAGTTCTTC
v_call: TRBV29-1; cdr3_length: 14; clone_size: few; d_call: .; j_call: TRBJ2-4; cdr3_aa: CSAGQGGAKNIQYF; cdr3_nt: TGCAGCGCCGGACAGGGAGGGGCCAAAAACATTCAGTACTTC
v_call: TRBV29-1; cdr3_length: 12; clone_size: few; d_call: .; j_call: TRBJ1-2; cdr3_aa: CSAGGQNYGYTF; cdr3_nt: TGCAGCGCCGGCGGGCAAAACTATGGCTACACCTTC
v_call: TRBV12-3/TRBV12-4; cdr3_length: 15; clone_size: many; d_call: .; j_call: TRBJ2-2; cdr3_aa: CASSTGTANTGELFF; cdr3_nt: TGTGCCAGCAGCACGGGGACTGCGAACACCGGGGAGCTGTTTTTT
v_call: TRBV20-1; cdr3_length: 13; clone_size: many; d_call: .; j_call: TRBJ2-4; cdr3_aa: CSAARDPKNIQYF; cdr3_nt: TGCAGTGCTGCGCGGGACCCCAAAAACATTCAGTACTTC
v_call: TRBV10-3; cdr3_length: 13; clone_size: many; d_call: TRBD1; j_call: TRBJ1-1; cdr3_aa: CATFGQANTEAFF; cdr3_nt: TGTGCCACGTTTGGACAGGCGAACACTGAAGCTTTCTTT
v_call: TRBV2; cdr3_length: 15; clone_size: many; d_call: .; j_call: TRBJ2-7; cdr3_aa: CASSDGRNSLYEQYF; cdr3_nt: TGTGCCAGCAGTGACGGTAGGAACAGTCTCTACGAGCAGTACTTC
v_call: TRBV29-1; cdr3_length: 13; clone_size: few; d_call: .; j_call: TRBJ2-7; cdr3_aa: CSAYRPGGNEQYF; cdr3_nt: TGCAGCGCCTATAGACCAGGGGGGAACGAGCAGTACTTC
v_call: TRBV5-1; cdr3_length: 15; clone_size: many; d_call: .; j_call: TRBJ2-1; cdr3_aa: CASSSVGAGVNEQFF; cdr3_nt: TGCGCCAGCAGCAGCGTGGGGGCAGGGGTGAATGAGCAGTTCTTC
v_call: TRBV3-1; cdr3_length: 13; clone_size: few; d_call: .; j_call: TRBJ1-6; cdr3_aa: CASSPRAPGPLHF; cdr3_nt: TGTGCCAGCAGCCCGCGGGCCCCGGGGCCCCTCCACTTT
v_call: TRBV5-1; cdr3_length: 14; clone_size: .; d_call: TRBD1; j_call: TRBJ1-1; cdr3_aa: CASSLDAGGTEAFF; cdr3_nt: TGCGCCAGCAGCTTGGATGCAGGGGGCACTGAAGCTTTCTTT
v_call: TRBV28; cdr3_length: 18; clone_size: .; d_call: TRBD1; j_call: TRBJ2-2; cdr3_aa: CASSLIGWTGEEGGELFF; cdr3_nt: TGTGCCAGCAGTTTGATTGGGTGGACAGGGGAGGAGGGCGGGGAGCTGTTTTTT
v_call: TRBV4-1; cdr3_length: 14; clone_size: .; d_call: TRBD1; j_call: TRBJ2-7; cdr3_aa: CASSQLTGKDEQYF; cdr3_nt: TGCGCCAGCAGCCAACTGACAGGGAAGGACGAGCAGTACTTC
v_call: TRBV15; cdr3_length: 17; clone_size: few; d_call: TRBD2; j_call: TRBJ2-1; cdr3_aa: CATSRDLTSGTYNEQFF; cdr3_nt: TGTGCCACCAGCAGAGACCTTACTAGCGGCACATACAATGAGCAGTTCTTC
v_call: TRBV3-1; cdr3_length: 17; clone_size: many; d_call: TRBD2; j_call: TRBJ2-3; cdr3_aa: CASSQDWSSGSADTQYF; cdr3_nt: TGTGCCAGCAGCCAAGATTGGAGTAGCGGGAGTGCAGATACGCAGTATTTT
v_call: TRBV11-2; cdr3_length: 12; clone_size: many; d_call: .; j_call: TRBJ2-7; cdr3_aa: CASSLQTYEQYF; cdr3_nt: TGTGCCAGCAGCTTACAGACCTACGAGCAGTACTTC
v_call: TRBV6-2/TRBV6-3; cdr3_length: 14; clone_size: .; d_call: .; j_call: TRBJ2-3; cdr3_aa: CASSPSRGADTQYF; cdr3_nt: TGTGCCAGCAGCCCCAGTCGAGGGGCAGATACGCAGTATTTT
v_call: TRBV5-1; cdr3_length: 14; clone_size: few; d_call: .; j_call: TRBJ1-1; cdr3_aa: CASRSVRAENEAFF; cdr3_nt: TGCGCCAGCCGGAGTGTAAGGGCGGAAAATGAAGCTTTCTTT
v_call: TRBV5-6; cdr3_length: 15; clone_size: few; d_call: .; j_call: TRBJ2-2; cdr3_aa: CASGFDRPITGELFF; cdr3_nt: TGTGCCAGCGGATTCGACAGGCCAATTACCGGGGAGCTGTTTTTT
v_call: TRBV3-1; cdr3_length: 15; clone_size: many; d_call: TRBD1; j_call: TRBJ2-1; cdr3_aa: CASTLGQEFYNEQFF; cdr3_nt: TGTGCCAGCACCCTGGGACAGGAATTCTACAATGAGCAGTTCTTC
v_call: TRBV28; cdr3_length: 17; clone_size: many; d_call: TRBD2; j_call: TRBJ2-3; cdr3_aa: CASSSPKEREGRDTQYF; cdr3_nt: TGTGCCAGCAGTTCCCCTAAAGAGCGGGAGGGCAGAGATACGCAGTATTTT
v_call: TRBV7-3; cdr3_length: 18; clone_size: few; d_call: TRBD1; j_call: TRBJ2-6; cdr3_aa: CASSSTGTGVSGANVLTF; cdr3_nt: TGTGCCAGCAGCTCAACCGGGACAGGGGTCTCTGGGGCCAACGTCCTGACTTTC
v_call: TRBV18; cdr3_length: 18; clone_size: .; d_call: .; j_call: TRBJ1-2; cdr3_aa: CASSPQSIGGLQYYGYTF; cdr3_nt: TGTGCCAGCTCACCACAATCCATTGGGGGCCTCCAATACTATGGCTACACCTTC
v_call: TRBV11-2; cdr3_length: 13; clone_size: many; d_call: .; j_call: TRBJ1-1; cdr3_aa: CASSLGQAGEAFF; cdr3_nt: TGTGCCAGCAGCTTAGGGCAGGCTGGTGAAGCTTTCTTT
v_call: TRBV28; cdr3_length: 14; clone_size: .; d_call: .; j_call: TRBJ1-4; cdr3_aa: CASSSDGADEKLFF; cdr3_nt: TGTGCCAGCAGTTCAGACGGAGCTGATGAAAAACTGTTTTTT
v_call: TRBV10-3; cdr3_length: 13; clone_size: .; d_call: TRBD2; j_call: TRBJ2-7; cdr3_aa: CAIRGGRSGEQYF; cdr3_nt: TGTGCCATCAGGGGCGGGAGGTCGGGGGAGCAGTACTTC
v_call: TRBV7-9; cdr3_length: 22; clone_size: .; d_call: TRBD1; j_call: TRBJ2-7; cdr3_aa: CASRRTDRGRESGNPDSYEQYF; cdr3_nt: TGTGCCAGCAGGAGAACGGACAGGGGGCGGGAGAGCGGGAACCCTGACTCCTACGAGCAGTACTTC
v_call: TRBV20-1; cdr3_length: 13; clone_size: many; d_call: .; j_call: TRBJ1-6; cdr3_aa: CSASPGAATVGHF; cdr3_nt: TGCAGTGCTAGTCCGGGCGCAGCCACTGTGGGCCACTTT
v_call: TRBV24-1; cdr3_length: 15; clone_size: few; d_call: .; j_call: TRBJ1-2; cdr3_aa: CATSDGRETHYGYTF; cdr3_nt: TGTGCCACCAGTGACGGAAGGGAAACCCACTATGGCTACACCTTC
v_call: TRBV12-3/TRBV12-4; cdr3_length: 15; clone_size: many; d_call: .; j_call: TRBJ2-7; cdr3_aa: CASSDPGTGKNEQYF; cdr3_nt: TGTGCCAGCAGTGATCCTGGTACAGGGAAAAACGAGCAGTACTTC
v_call: TRBV28; cdr3_length: 17; clone_size: many; d_call: .; j_call: TRBJ2-5; cdr3_aa: CASSRAVGARNQETQYF; cdr3_nt: TGTGCCAGCAGTCGGGCGGTTGGCGCGAGAAACCAAGAGACCCAGTACTTC
v_call: TRBV28; cdr3_length: 18; clone_size: many; d_call: TRBD2; j_call: TRBJ2-7; cdr3_aa: CASSRPRGLAGSTEEQYF; cdr3_nt: TGTGCCAGCAGTCGTCCCAGGGGTCTAGCGGGTTCTACCGAAGAGCAGTACTTC
v_call: TRBV7-2; cdr3_length: 13; clone_size: .; d_call: TRBD1; j_call: TRBJ1-2; cdr3_aa: CASSPDRVHGYTF; cdr3_nt: TGTGCCAGCAGCCCTGACAGGGTTCATGGCTACACCTTC
v_call: TRBV3-1; cdr3_length: 17; clone_size: many; d_call: .; j_call: TRBJ2-7; cdr3_aa: CASSQVQERTPFYEQYF; cdr3_nt: TGTGCCAGCAGCCAAGTCCAGGAGCGGACCCCCTTCTACGAGCAGTACTTC
v_call: TRBV20-1; cdr3_length: 15; clone_size: many; d_call: .; j_call: TRBJ1-5; cdr3_aa: CSARVRVSSNQPQHF; cdr3_nt: TGCAGTGCTAGGGTCAGGGTCTCTAGCAATCAGCCCCAGCATTTT
v_call: TRBV3-1; cdr3_length: 15; clone_size: .; d_call: .; j_call: TRBJ2-7; cdr3_aa: CASSPGNIPSYEQYF; cdr3_nt: TGTGCCAGCAGCCCCGGGAACATCCCGTCCTACGAGCAGTACTTC
v_call: TRBV3-1; cdr3_length: 13; clone_size: many; d_call: .; j_call: TRBJ1-1; cdr3_aa: CASSPLYRAEAFF; cdr3_nt: TGTGCCAGCAGCCCCTTATACAGGGCTGAAGCTTTCTTT
v_call: TRBV7-8; cdr3_length: 14; clone_size: many; d_call: .; j_call: TRBJ2-3; cdr3_aa: CASSRTEGWDTQYF; cdr3_nt: TGTGCCAGCAGCCGGACAGAGGGCTGGGATACGCAGTATTTT
v_call: TRBV27; cdr3_length: 13; clone_size: many; d_call: .; j_call: TRBJ2-1; cdr3_aa: CASSFAENNEQFF; cdr3_nt: TGTGCCAGCAGTTTCGCAGAAAACAATGAGCAGTTCTTC
v_call: TRBV2; cdr3_length: 15; clone_size: many; d_call: .; j_call: TRBJ2-5; cdr3_aa: CASRRSDLYQETQYF; cdr3_nt: TGTGCCAGCCGAAGGTCCGACCTGTACCAAGAGACCCAGTACTTC
v_call: TRBV27; cdr3_length: 14; clone_size: .; d_call: .; j_call: TRBJ1-6; cdr3_aa: CASSLSGFGSPLHF; cdr3_nt: TGTGCCAGCAGTTTAAGCGGGTTTGGTTCACCCCTCCACTTT
v_call: TRBV30; cdr3_length: 14; clone_size: many; d_call: TRBD1; j_call: TRBJ1-1; cdr3_aa: CAWSLDRGHTEAFF; cdr3_nt: TGTGCCTGGAGTCTGGACAGGGGGCACACTGAAGCTTTCTTT
v_call: TRBV5-1; cdr3_length: 18; clone_size: .; d_call: TRBD2; j_call: TRBJ2-6; cdr3_aa: CASTSQIQAGAGTNVLTF; cdr3_nt: TGCGCCAGCACCTCTCAAATCCAAGCGGGGGCTGGGACCAACGTCCTGACTTTC
v_call: TRBV2; cdr3_length: 17; clone_size: many; d_call: .; j_call: TRBJ2-7; cdr3_aa: CARGTDYLTGNLYEQYF; cdr3_nt: TGTGCCCGAGGAACCGACTACCTTACGGGGAATCTCTACGAGCAGTACTTC
v_call: TRBV27; cdr3_length: 16; clone_size: .; d_call: .; j_call: TRBJ1-6; cdr3_aa: CASSLSRGHRNSPLHF; cdr3_nt: TGTGCCAGCAGTTTATCCCGGGGGCACAGGAATTCACCCCTCCACTTT
v_call: TRBV11-1; cdr3_length: 13; clone_size: many; d_call: .; j_call: TRBJ1-2; cdr3_aa: CASSFGRVDGYTF; cdr3_nt: TGTGCCAGCAGCTTTGGCAGGGTCGATGGCTACACCTTC
v_call: TRBV2; cdr3_length: 14; clone_size: .; d_call: .; j_call: TRBJ2-1; cdr3_aa: CASRGGARGYEQFF; cdr3_nt: TGTGCCAGCAGGGGGGGGGCCCGCGGGTATGAGCAGTTCTTC
v_call: TRBV6-1; cdr3_length: 18; clone_size: many; d_call: .; j_call: TRBJ2-1; cdr3_aa: CASSFSASEGSFDNEQFF; cdr3_nt: TGTGCCAGCAGTTTCTCCGCCTCAGAAGGGAGTTTCGACAATGAGCAGTTCTTC
v_call: TRBV5-1; cdr3_length: 14; clone_size: many; d_call: TRBD1; j_call: TRBJ1-1; cdr3_aa: CASSLDGTDTEAFF; cdr3_nt: TGCGCCAGCAGCTTGGACGGGACAGACACTGAAGCTTTCTTT
v_call: TRBV5-1; cdr3_length: 14; clone_size: few; d_call: TRBD1; j_call: TRBJ1-2; cdr3_aa: CASRPGTGKYGYTF; cdr3_nt: TGCGCCAGCAGACCAGGGACAGGGAAATATGGCTACACCTTC
v_call: TRBV7-3; cdr3_length: 18; clone_size: .; d_call: TRBD1; j_call: TRBJ2-1; cdr3_aa: CASSLRTGILDTYNEQFF; cdr3_nt: TGTGCCAGCAGCTTACGGACAGGGATTTTGGACACCTACAATGAGCAGTTCTTC
v_call: TRBV30; cdr3_length: 15; clone_size: .; d_call: .; j_call: TRBJ1-2; cdr3_aa: CAWTIGTDLNYGYTF; cdr3_nt: TGTGCCTGGACGATCGGGACTGATCTTAACTATGGCTACACCTTC
v_call: TRBV6-1; cdr3_length: 15; clone_size: .; d_call: .; j_call: TRBJ2-3; cdr3_aa: CASSERVTRTDTQYF; cdr3_nt: TGTGCCAGCAGTGAAAGGGTCACTCGCACAGATACGCAGTATTTT